Below are 20 T cell receptor beta chains sequenced from a single sample in a study of T cells after yellow fever vaccination. In TCRdb, the 5' RACE reads were re-called with MiXCR into one record per CDR3 protein. This table has approximately 240,000 distinct CDR3 sequences, about 3.9% appearing once. The sample here was PBMCs, taken 15 days after the yellow fever booster vaccination. The receptor source for this set is a man aged 18 to 35 who received the YFV17D yellow fever vaccine.

This clonotype was picked up many times. J is TRBJ2-1 and V is TRBV20-1, with D perhaps TRBD2 (5 bases). The CDR3 spans 12 residues. Trimming took off 6 bases at V and 9 bases at J, with 15 bases between the two ends. The germline gives CDR1 DFQATT, CDR2 SNEGSKA (reference sequence). The CDR3: CSATGGLAEQFF. The CDR3 coding sequence is TGCAGTGCCACGGGTGGGCTAGCTGAGCAGTTCTTC.

The chain links TRBV25-1 to TRBJ2-7, with D possibly being TRBD2 (6 bases). CDR3 length: 16 residues. Trimming shortened V by 3 bases and J by 0 bases, and 15 bases separated the two germline ends. CDR1 and CDR2 from the germline V gene are MGHDK and SYGVNS. CDR3 coding DNA: TGTGCCAGCAGTGAGACGGAGGGGCCGAACTCCTACGAGCAGTACTTC. Its translation is CASSETEGPNSYEQYF.

This clonotype was seen many times. V usage is TRBV7-2 and J usage is TRBJ2-7; D may be TRBD1 (6 bases). The germline V gene encodes CDR1 SGHTA and CDR2 FQGNSA. V lost 7 bases and J lost 5, with 18 bases in between. This CDR3 contains 14 residues. In DNA form, the CDR3 reads TGTGCCAGCACCACGCGGCTGGGGGCGAACGAGCAGTACTTC. It specifies CASTTRLGANEQYF.

This clonotype was seen repeatedly, ten times or more. J is TRBJ2-1 and V is TRBV5-1, with D perhaps TRBD1 (5 bases). Trimming left V 3 bases short and J 10 bases short, with 14 bases between. This CDR3 comprises 13 residues. Germline values: CDR1 SGHRS, CDR2 YFSETQ. CDR3 bases: TGCGCCAGCAGCTCCTTTCAGGGTTTGGAGCAGTTCTTC. It translates to CASSSFQGLEQFF.

This clonotype was seen at least ten times. A read error may explain this, as a much larger clone is one base away. J is TRBJ2-7 and V is TRBV11-2; D unclear. The CDR3 totals 12 residues. The V end lost 2 bases, the J end lost 0 bases, and 2 bases lay between the germline ends. Germline-derived CDR1 and CDR2 are SGHAT and FQNNGV. CDR3 nucleotide sequence: TGTGCCAGCAGCTTATACTCCTACGAGCAGTACTTC. This codes for CASSLYSYEQYF.

This clonotype was counted ten times or more. This chain links TRBV6-6 with TRBJ1-5; 7 positions agree with TRBD1. CDR3 length: 14 residues. V was pared by 7 bases and J by 5 bases, with 8 bases of the junction left unmatched. Germline V gives CDR1 MNHNY, CDR2 SVGAGI (reference sequence). This CDR3 reads CASTRDRAYQPQHF. For the CDR3, the DNA is TGTGCCAGCACCAGAGACAGGGCCTATCAGCCCCAGCATTTT.

This clonotype was recorded at least ten times. J is TRBJ2-1 and V is TRBV12-3 or TRBV12-4; 7 bases align to TRBD1. The V gene end was trimmed by 7 bases and the J gene end by 0 bases; junction bases not matched to a gene: 9. The CDR3 runs 16 residues. The DNA of the CDR3 is TGTGCCAGCACCGGACAGGACCCGAGCTCCTACAATGAGCAGTTCTTC. Translated, it gives CASTGQDPSSYNEQFF.

The chain uses TRBV4-3 and TRBJ2-1, with unresolved D. V gave up 0 bases and J gave up 6 bases, with 12 bases separating them. The germline CDR1 and CDR2 sequences are LGHNA and YSLEER. CDR3 length: 15 residues. CDR3 nucleotides: TGCGCCAGCAGCCAAGATTTGGGGTCCGGCAATGAGCAGTTCTTC. Protein sequence: CASSQDLGSGNEQFF.

This clonotype was recorded many times. The chain links TRBV7-8 to TRBJ2-1, with TRBD2 matching 10 bases. The CDR3 runs to 16 residues. Germline loops: CDR1 SGHVS, CDR2 FQNEAQ. V was clipped by 5 bases and J by 6 bases; unmatched bases: 10. CDR3: CASSPQSGLATNEQFF. The CDR3 DNA reads TGTGCCAGCAGCCCCCAATCGGGACTAGCGACCAATGAGCAGTTCTTC.

In regard to this clonotype: A read error may be the cause here, since a much bigger clone is one base away. The gene calls are TRBV10-3 and TRBJ1-5, with 7 bases lining up with TRBD1. The CDR3 is made up of 13 amino acids. Trimming at V came to 8 bases and at J to 6 bases, leaving 7 bases not matched to a gene. Germline-derived CDR1 and CDR2 are ENHRY and SYGVKD. CDR3 DNA: TGTGCCATCCAGGGGGAGCCCCGTCAGCCCCAGCATTTT. Translating it yields CAIQGEPRQPQHF.

This clonotype was detected many times. This chain connects TRBV5-1 to TRBJ2-7; D unclear. With 0 bases removed from V and 6 bases from J, the gap between germline ends came to 10 bases. Germline V gene data show CDR1 as SGHRS and CDR2 as YFSETQ. The CDR3 is 13 residues long. As DNA, the CDR3 is TGCGCCAGCAGCTTGGTCGGGTTAAGCGAGCAGTACGTC. This gives the protein CASSLVGLSEQYV.

This clonotype was recorded at least ten times. The chain employs TRBV7-9 and TRBJ2-2; D remains unclear. The CDR3 sequence is 16 residues long. Germline lookup yields CDR1 SEHNR and CDR2 FQNEAQ (reference sequence). The V and J ends lost 5 bases and 3 bases respectively, with 16 bases between them. The CDR3 DNA reads TGTGCCAGCAGCCCTAGACTCCAATCGTACACCGGGGAGCTGTTTTTT. Translated, it gives CASSPRLQSYTGELFF. Using reference TRBV7-9 and TRBJ2-2 for the parts outside the CDR3, the full variable domain is DTGVSQNPRHKITKRGQNVTFRCDPISEHNRLYWYRQTLGQGPEFLTYFQNEAQLEKSRLLSDRFSAERPKGSFSTLEIQRTEQGDSAMYLCASSPRLQSYTGELFFGEGSRLTVL.

A few counts support this clonotype. This chain connects TRBV7-2 to TRBJ2-3; D perhaps matches TRBD2 (5 bases). The length of the CDR3 is 15 residues. The V end was cut by 0 bases, the J end by 3 bases, with 10 bases between. Germline V gives CDR1 SGHTA, CDR2 FQGNSA. This CDR3 reads CASSLALERTDTQYF. CDR3 coding DNA: TGTGCCAGCAGCTTAGCGCTGGAGCGGACAGATACGCAGTATTTT.

This clonotype was found many times. This chain uses TRBV5-1 with TRBJ1-1; the D is unclear. The germline V gene has CDR1 SGHRS and CDR2 YFSETQ. This CDR3 spans 14 amino acids. V was pared by 2 bases and J by 6 bases, with 14 bases between. As DNA, the CDR3 is TGCGCCAGCAGCTTTGGGGATACTGGGGCTGAAGCTTTCTTT. The encoded protein is CASSFGDTGAEAFF.

At least ten counts were recorded for this clonotype. J is TRBJ1-2 and V is TRBV7-8; a possible D gene is TRBD1 (6 bases). CDR3 length equals 13 residues. Trimming took 5 bases from V and 8 from J, leaving 15 bases between them. Germline CDR1 reads SGHVS; CDR2 reads FQNEAQ. This CDR3 reads CASSNGGGWGYTF. The CDR3 DNA is TGTGCCAGCAGCAATGGAGGGGGATGGGGCTACACCTTC.

There are many counts of this clonotype. The rearrangement links TRBV4-2 to TRBJ1-2; D gene uncertain. Trimming left V 0 bases short and J 6 bases short, with 14 bases between. CDR1 LGHNA and CDR2 YNFKEQ come from the germline V gene. The CDR3 has 15 amino acids. CDR3 in DNA: TGTGCCAGCAGCCAAGACGGTTGGGAGGGAGATGGCTACACCTTC. This codes for CASSQDGWEGDGYTF.

This clonotype was detected ten times or more. The rearrangement uses TRBV19 and TRBJ2-1, with D possibly called TRBD1 or TRBD2 (5 bases each). The germline V and J ends were trimmed by 4 bases and 0 bases, with 10 bases remaining between them. Per germline, CDR1 LNHDA and CDR2 SQIVND (reference sequence). CDR3 size: 15 residues. The CDR3 loop reads CASSSEGTSYNEQFF. CDR3 DNA: TGTGCCAGTAGTAGCGAGGGGACCTCCTACAATGAGCAGTTCTTC.

In its sample, this clonotype was seen many times. This chain joins TRBV5-1 and TRBJ2-7; 8 bases are shared with TRBD1. The CDR3 runs to 14 residues. Trimming took 3 bases from V and 3 from J; bases not matched to a gene: 5. Germline V gives CDR1 SGHRS, CDR2 YFSETQ. The CDR3 DNA reads TGCGCCAGCAGCTGGGGGACAGGAGACTACGAGCAGTACGTC. This translates into CASSWGTGDYEQYV.

There are many counts of this clonotype. The genes are TRBV7-2 and TRBJ2-2; no firm D call. The CDR3 loop spans 16 amino acids. Germline-derived CDR1 and CDR2 are SGHTA and FQGNSA. The V and J ends lost 3 bases and 2 bases respectively, with 13 bases between them. The CDR3 DNA sequence: TGTGCCAGCAGCTTTCACGCACAGACTAACACCGGGGAGCTGTTTTTT. Amino acid sequence: CASSFHAQTNTGELFF. Full variable domain (missing parts from reference TRBV7-2 and TRBJ2-2): GAGVSQSPSNKVTEKGKDVELRCDPISGHTALYWYRQSLGQGLEFLIYFQGNSAPDKSGLPSDRFSAERTGGSVSTLTIQRTQQEDSAVYLCASSFHAQTNTGELFFGEGSRLTVL.

This clonotype has a handful of counts. This chain uses TRBV20-1 with TRBJ2-1, with TRBD1 as a possible D gene (6 bases). The length of the CDR3 is 14 residues. V was trimmed by 3 bases and J by 0 bases, leaving 9 bases between them. Per germline, CDR1 DFQATT and CDR2 SNEGSKA (reference sequence). The CDR3 loop is CSASGQPSYNEQFF. The CDR3 DNA reads TGCAGTGCTAGCGGACAGCCCTCCTACAATGAGCAGTTCTTC.